These 25 T cell receptor beta chains came from one sample sequenced in a study of blood T cell repertoires in COVID-19. Sequencing was performed with immunoSEQ multiplex PCR; in TCRdb, only in-frame clones are kept and a portion is missing. The sample yields 150,000 to 200,000 clones, under 85% seen once. The sequenced material came from peripheral blood. The receptor source for this set is a woman in her 70s with COVID-19, enrolled during active disease.

The CDR3 is CASSLYRAANEKLFF. CDR3 DNA sequence: TGCGCCAGCAGCTTGTACAGGGCGGCTAATGAAAAACTGTTTTTT. The chain joins TRBV5-1 to TRBJ1-4, with D tentatively TRBD1 (6 bases). With 1 base removed from V and 3 bases from J, the gap between germline ends came to 10 bases. The germline V gene has CDR1 SGHRS and CDR2 YFSETQ. CDR3 size: 15 residues.

The V gene is TRBV3-1 (or the pseudogene TRBV3-2), the J gene TRBJ2-5, with a weak D call TRBD2 (5 bases). Germline loops: CDR1 LGHDT, CDR2 YNNKEL (reference sequence). With 1 base removed from V and 4 bases from J, the gap between germline ends came to 13 bases. The CDR3 is 15 amino acids. The CDR3 spells CASSQVAGRGETQYF. For the CDR3, the DNA is TGTGCCAGCAGCCAAGTTGCAGGCCGGGGAGAGACCCAGTACTTC.

The rearrangement links TRBV6-5 to TRBJ2-3; 8 bases align to TRBD1. Trimming cost V 4 bases and J 2 bases; bases outside gene matches: 8. Germline CDR1 is MNHEY and CDR2 is SVGAGI. The CDR3 totals 16 residues. CDR3 in DNA: TGTGCCAGCAGTTCATACAGGACAGGGAACACAGATACGCAGTATTTT. Residues: CASSSYRTGNTDTQYF.

DNA for the CDR3: TGTGCCAGCAGTTCCCCGACAGGAACCGGCCGGGGCCAAAGAGGGGGAAATGAGCAGTTCTTC. It codes for CASSSPTGTGRGQRGGNEQFF. The chain is built from TRBV6-2 or TRBV6-3 and TRBJ2-1; D is possibly TRBD1 (6 bases). CDR1 and CDR2 (germline): MNHEY, SVGEGT. The CDR3 loop spans 21 amino acids. Trimming took off 4 bases at V and 7 bases at J, with 35 bases between the two ends.

This chain links TRBV28 with TRBJ2-1; 11 nucleotides align to TRBD2. The CDR3 has 18 residues. Germline CDR1 is MDHEN and CDR2 is SYDVKM. J lost 0 bases, V lost 5 bases, and 9 bases had no gene match. CDR3 coding DNA: TGTGCCAGCAGTCTATTCGTGGGACTAGCGGACTCCTACAATGAGCAGTTCTTC. This gives the protein CASSLFVGLADSYNEQFF. Combining the CDR3 with reference TRBV28 and TRBJ2-1 gives the whole variable domain DVKVTQSSRYLVKRTGEKVFLECVQDMDHENMFWYRQDPGLGLRLIYFSYDVKMKEKGDIPEGYSVSREKKERFSLILESASTNQTSMYLCASSLFVGLADSYNEQFFGPGTRLTVL.

The chain couples TRBV6-5 to TRBJ2-7, with 9 bases lining up with TRBD1. The germline CDR1 and CDR2 sequences are MNHEY and SVGAGI. The junction had 7 bases not matched to a gene; V was cut back by 7 bases and J by 3 bases. The CDR3 spans 14 residues. The CDR3 spells CASTRGQGRYEQYF. As DNA, the CDR3 is TGTGCCAGCACCCGGGGACAGGGACGCTACGAGCAGTACTTC.

The chain carries TRBV18 and TRBJ1-3; maybe TRBD1 (5 bases). The CDR3 has 15 residues. Deletions cut 8 bases from V and 0 bases from J, with 14 bases between. The germline gives CDR1 KGHSH, CDR2 LQKENI. The CDR3 coding sequence is TGTGCCAGCATGACAGACGCTTACTCTGGAAACACCATATATTTT. It yields the protein CASMTDAYSGNTIYF.

The sample holds one count of this clone. This rearrangement joins TRBV7-6 to TRBJ1-6; no reliable D call. In germline, CDR1 is SGHVS, CDR2 FNYEAQ. This CDR3 contains 15 residues. The germline V and J ends were trimmed by 2 bases and 6 bases, with 11 bases remaining between them. The CDR3 DNA reads TGTGCCAGCAGCTTACTGGCGGAAAGTAATTCACCCCTCCACTTT. It translates to CASSLLAESNSPLHF. Full variable domain (rest looked up from reference TRBV7-6 and TRBJ1-6): GAGVSQSPRYKVTKRGQDVALRCDPISGHVSLYWYRQALGQGPEFLTYFNYEAQQDKSGLPNDRFSAERPEGSISTLTIQRTEQRDSAMYRCASSLLAESNSPLHFGNGTRLTVT.

The chain recombines TRBV2 with TRBJ1-5; TRBD1 matches at 8 bases. CDR1 and CDR2 from the germline V gene are SNHLY and FYNNEI. The J segment lost 5 bases and the V segment lost 3 bases, leaving 3 bases of the junction unmatched. The CDR3 spans 14 residues. The CDR3 bases are TGTGCCAGCAGTGAGGGACAGGTTCATCAGCCCCAGCATTTT. Translating it yields CASSEGQVHQPQHF.

CDR3 bases: TGTGCCAGTAGTATCGGAGACATTCAGTACTTC. Amino acid sequence: CASSIGDIQYF. The chain uses TRBV19 and TRBJ2-4; D is unresolved. The CDR3 runs 11 residues. The V gene's germline CDR1 is LNHDA and CDR2 SQIVND (reference sequence). Between the trimmed V and J ends, which lost 3 bases and 8 bases, there was a span of 5 bases.

This sequence joins TRBV5-6 and TRBJ2-1, with 10 nucleotides matching TRBD2. The J segment lost 6 bases and the V segment lost 2 bases, leaving 8 bases of the junction unmatched. The CDR3 consists of 16 residues. Germline V gives CDR1 SGHDT, CDR2 YYEEEE. The CDR3 region is CASSLTGTSASNEQFF. The CDR3 nucleotides are TGTGCCAGCAGCTTAACCGGGACTAGCGCTTCCAATGAGCAGTTCTTC.

This rearrangement joins TRBV9 to TRBJ1-1; D uncertain. CDR3 length: 13 amino acids. V lost 0 bases and J 12 bases, leaving 15 bases between the germline ends. CDR1 and CDR2 from the germline V gene are SGDLS and YYNGEE. The CDR3 DNA sequence: TGTGCCAGCAGCGTAGGGATGGGCCGGGAAACTTTCTTT. It is translated as CASSVGMGRETFF.

The chain combines TRBV7-8 with TRBJ2-7, with D uncertain. Germline-derived CDR1 and CDR2 are SGHVS and FQNEAQ. CDR3 length equals 15 residues. Trimming stripped 3 bases from V and 6 bases from J, with 18 bases between. CDR3 protein: CASSFEDRGRGEQYF. As DNA, the CDR3 is TGTGCCAGCAGCTTTGAAGATAGAGGAAGAGGCGAGCAGTACTTC.

This chain uses TRBV6-2 or TRBV6-3 with TRBJ2-7; 7 nucleotides align to TRBD2. The CDR3 is 15 residues long. Germline V gives CDR1 MNHEY, CDR2 SVGEGT. With V trimmed by 5 bases and J by 4 bases, 11 bases remained unmatched. DNA of the CDR3: TGTGCCAGCAGTCCAGTAGGCGGGAGAAGGTACGAGCAGTACTTC. It specifies CASSPVGGRRYEQYF.

The chain has TRBV11-2 and TRBJ1-1; D remains ambiguous. The CDR3 is 13 amino acids. With 8 bases removed from V and 6 bases from J, the gap between germline ends came to 16 bases. Germline values: CDR1 SGHAT, CDR2 FQNNGV. CDR3 DNA: TGTGCCAGCCACCCTAGCATTTCCGCTGAAGCTTTCTTT. It yields the protein CASHPSISAEAFF.

The V and J genes are TRBV18 and TRBJ2-7; TRBD2 aligns across 13 bases. With 5 bases clipped from V and 1 base from J, the junction kept 14 bases outside the gene matches. Germline V CDR1 and CDR2: KGHSH, LQKENI. The CDR3 length is 19 residues. The CDR3 loop reads CASSSLSLAGGESSYEQYF. In DNA form, the CDR3 reads TGTGCCAGCTCATCTCTTTCACTAGCGGGAGGGGAGTCATCCTACGAGCAGTACTTC.

This chain joins TRBV13 and TRBJ2-7, with TRBD2 identical over 10 bases. Per the germline V gene, CDR1 is PRHDT and CDR2 is FYEKMQ (reference sequence). The CDR3 sequence is 19 residues long. V shed 4 bases, J shed 3 bases, and the junction held 18 bases outside the gene matches. CDR3 region: CASSSSRNGLAGVRYEQYF. CDR3 DNA: TGTGCCAGCAGCTCCTCAAGGAACGGCCTAGCGGGAGTCCGCTACGAGCAGTACTTC.

This clone has a single count. The chain recombines TRBV11-3 with TRBJ2-2, with 7 bases that match TRBD2. The CDR3 consists of 15 residues. Germline V CDR1 and CDR2: SGHNT, YENEEA. The trim removed 0 bases at V and 7 bases at J, leaving 5 bases unmatched. The CDR3 loop is CASSLDRWTSGELFF. The CDR3 nucleotides are TGTGCCAGCAGCTTAGATCGCTGGACTAGCGGGGAGCTGTTTTTT.

This chain joins TRBV21-1 and TRBJ1-4; the D call of TRBD1 is as the table states it, not checked on the DNA. TRBV21-1 has pseudogene status. The length of the CDR3 is 18 residues. The CDR3 coding sequence is TGTGCCAGCAGAAATCTTACAGGGGGCGGGTCAACTAATGAAAAACTGTTTTTT. It encodes CASRNLTGGGSTNEKLFF.

The V gene is TRBV24-1, the J gene TRBJ2-7; 14 bases map to TRBD2. With 3 bases clipped from V and 3 bases from J, the junction kept 3 bases outside the gene matches. Germline V gene sequence: CDR1 KGHDR, CDR2 SFDVKD. This CDR3 has 16 amino acids. This CDR3 reads CATSDIGTSGSYEQYF. DNA for the CDR3: TGTGCCACCAGTGATATCGGGACTAGCGGGAGCTACGAGCAGTACTTC.

The chain employs TRBV9 and TRBJ2-7; 8 bases are a match to TRBD2. Germline-derived CDR1 and CDR2 are SGDLS and YYNGEE. J was trimmed by 2 bases and V by 4 bases; bases with no gene match: 5. This CDR3 is built from 14 residues. This chain's CDR3 is CASSPGGVPYEQYF. The DNA of the CDR3 is TGTGCCAGCAGCCCCGGGGGGGTTCCCTACGAGCAGTACTTC.

The chain carries TRBV6-6 and TRBJ2-5; a weak D match, TRBD1 (6 bases). The ends were cut back, 2 bases at V and 3 bases at J, with 10 bases in the middle. Germline CDR1 and CDR2: MNHNY and SVGAGI (reference sequence). There are 14 residues in the CDR3. The CDR3 region has the DNA TGTGCCAGCAGTTACAAGAGGGGGAAAGAGACCCAGTACTTC. Its translation is CASSYKRGKETQYF.

The J gene is TRBJ2-3, the V gene TRBV28; 10 bases agree with TRBD1. V gave up 6 bases and J gave up 5 bases; unmatched junction bases: 8. Germline V lookup: CDR1 MDHEN, CDR2 SYDVKM. The CDR3 is made up of 15 amino acids. CDR3 loop: CASSLPDRGKDTQYF. Here the CDR3 DNA reads TGTGCCAGCAGCCTTCCGGACAGGGGGAAAGATACGCAGTATTTT.

V is TRBV19 and J is TRBJ1-1; D not certain. The CDR3 extends over 15 amino acids. Germline loops: CDR1 LNHDA, CDR2 SQIVND (reference sequence). The V and J ends lost 0 bases and 1 base respectively, with 9 bases between them. The CDR3 here is CASSIDPAGNTEAFF. The CDR3 DNA is TGTGCCAGTAGTATAGACCCCGCCGGGAACACTGAAGCTTTCTTT.

CDR3 nucleotides: TGTGCCAGCAGTGAAGGGCTAGCCCTGTTCAACACCGGGGAGCTGTTTTTT. Translating gives CASSEGLALFNTGELFF. The V call is TRBV6-1, the J call TRBJ2-2; D is possibly TRBD2 (5 bases). The CDR3 consists of 17 residues. V shed 1 base and J shed 2 bases, with 14 bases lying between them. The germline V gene has CDR1 MNHNS and CDR2 SASEGT.